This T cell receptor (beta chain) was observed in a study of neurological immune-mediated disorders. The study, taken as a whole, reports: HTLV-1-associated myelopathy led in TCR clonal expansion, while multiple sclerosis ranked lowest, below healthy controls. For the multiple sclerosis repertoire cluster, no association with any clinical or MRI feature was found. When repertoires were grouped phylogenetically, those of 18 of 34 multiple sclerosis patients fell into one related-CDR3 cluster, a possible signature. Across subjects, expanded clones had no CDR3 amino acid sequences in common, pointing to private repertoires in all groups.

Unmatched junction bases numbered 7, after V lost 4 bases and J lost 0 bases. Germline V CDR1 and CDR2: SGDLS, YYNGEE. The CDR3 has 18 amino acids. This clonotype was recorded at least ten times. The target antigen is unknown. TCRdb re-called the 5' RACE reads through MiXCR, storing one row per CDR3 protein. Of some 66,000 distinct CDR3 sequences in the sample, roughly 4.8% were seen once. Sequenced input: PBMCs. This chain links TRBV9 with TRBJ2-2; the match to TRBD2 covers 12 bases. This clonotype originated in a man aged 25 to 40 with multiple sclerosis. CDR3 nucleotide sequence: TGTGCCAGCAGCTACGGACTAGCGGGGCTCACGAACACCGGGGAGCTGTTTTTT. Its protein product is CASSYGLAGLTNTGELFF.